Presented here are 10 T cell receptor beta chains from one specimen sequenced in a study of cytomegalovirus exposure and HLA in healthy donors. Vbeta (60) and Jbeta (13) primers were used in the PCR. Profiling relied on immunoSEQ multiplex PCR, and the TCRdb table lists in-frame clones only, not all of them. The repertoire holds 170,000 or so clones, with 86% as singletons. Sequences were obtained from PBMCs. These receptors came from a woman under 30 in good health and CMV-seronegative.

As DNA, the CDR3 is TGTGCCAGCCCCCCGGGATACGAGCAGTACTTC. Its translation: CASPPGYEQYF. V gene TRBV6-1 combines with J gene TRBJ2-7; tentative D call: TRBD2 (5 bases). Germline V gene sequence: CDR1 MNHNS, CDR2 SASEGT. The CDR3 covers 11 residues. Between the trimmed V and J ends, which lost 8 bases and 4 bases, there was a span of 9 bases.

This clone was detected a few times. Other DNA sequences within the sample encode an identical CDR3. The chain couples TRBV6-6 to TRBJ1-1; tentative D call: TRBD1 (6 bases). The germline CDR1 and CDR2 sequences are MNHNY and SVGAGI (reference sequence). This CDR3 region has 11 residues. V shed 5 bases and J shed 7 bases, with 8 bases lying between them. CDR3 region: CASSPDSEAFF. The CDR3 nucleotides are TGTGCCAGCAGTCCGGACAGTGAAGCTTTCTTT.

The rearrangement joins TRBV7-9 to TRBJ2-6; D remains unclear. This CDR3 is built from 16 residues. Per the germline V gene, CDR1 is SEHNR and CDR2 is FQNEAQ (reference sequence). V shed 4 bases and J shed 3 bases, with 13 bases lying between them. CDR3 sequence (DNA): TGTGCCAGCAGCTCTATGCCCGGGTTTGGGGCCAACGTCCTGACTTTC. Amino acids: CASSSMPGFGANVLTF.

The CDR3: CASMKASGGLPQETQYF. CDR3 in DNA: TGCGCCAGCATGAAGGCTAGCGGGGGGTTACCCCAGGAGACCCAGTACTTC. The rearrangement uses TRBV5-1 and TRBJ2-5, with 11 bases aligning to TRBD2. Germline-derived CDR1 and CDR2 are SGHRS and YFSETQ. Trimming took 6 bases from V and 5 from J; bases not matched to a gene: 15. CDR3 length: 17 residues.

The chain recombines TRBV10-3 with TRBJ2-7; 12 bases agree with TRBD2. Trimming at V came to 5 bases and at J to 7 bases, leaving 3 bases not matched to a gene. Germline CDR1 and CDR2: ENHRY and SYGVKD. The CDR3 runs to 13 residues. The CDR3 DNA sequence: TGTGCCATCAGTCTAGCGGGGGGGCGGGAGCAGTACTTC. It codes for CAISLAGGREQYF.

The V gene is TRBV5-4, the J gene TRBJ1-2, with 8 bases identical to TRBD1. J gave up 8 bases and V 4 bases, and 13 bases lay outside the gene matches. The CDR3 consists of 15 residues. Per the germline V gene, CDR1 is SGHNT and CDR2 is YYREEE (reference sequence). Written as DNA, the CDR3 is TGTGCCAGCAGCACCCAGACAGGGGCTCCTAACGGCTACACCTTC. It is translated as CASSTQTGAPNGYTF.

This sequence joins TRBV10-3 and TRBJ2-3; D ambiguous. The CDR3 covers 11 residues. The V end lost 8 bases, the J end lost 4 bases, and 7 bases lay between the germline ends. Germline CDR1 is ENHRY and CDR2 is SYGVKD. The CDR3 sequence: CAIARSDTQYF. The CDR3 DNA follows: TGTGCCATCGCCCGGTCAGATACGCAGTATTTT.

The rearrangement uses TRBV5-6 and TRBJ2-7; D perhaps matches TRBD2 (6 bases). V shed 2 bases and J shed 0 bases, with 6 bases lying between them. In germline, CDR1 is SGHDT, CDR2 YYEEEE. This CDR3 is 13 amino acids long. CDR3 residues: CASSFGSSYEQYF. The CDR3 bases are TGTGCCAGCAGCTTCGGGAGCTCCTACGAGCAGTACTTC.

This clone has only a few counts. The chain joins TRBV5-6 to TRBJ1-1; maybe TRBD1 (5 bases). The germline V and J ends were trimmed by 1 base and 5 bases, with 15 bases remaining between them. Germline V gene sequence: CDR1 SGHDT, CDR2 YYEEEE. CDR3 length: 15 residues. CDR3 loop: CASSLSGRAETEAFF. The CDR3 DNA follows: TGTGCCAGCAGCTTGTCGGGCAGGGCTGAGACTGAAGCTTTCTTT.

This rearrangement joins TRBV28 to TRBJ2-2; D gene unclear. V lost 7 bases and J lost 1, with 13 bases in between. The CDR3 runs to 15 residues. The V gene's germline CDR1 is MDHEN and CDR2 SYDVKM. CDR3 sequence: CASTLVAGNTGELFF. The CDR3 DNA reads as TGTGCCAGCACCCTGGTGGCAGGGAACACCGGGGAGCTGTTTTTT. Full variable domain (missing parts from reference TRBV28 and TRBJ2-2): DVKVTQSSRYLVKRTGEKVFLECVQDMDHENMFWYRQDPGLGLRLIYFSYDVKMKEKGDIPEGYSVSREKKERFSLILESASTNQTSMYLCASTLVAGNTGELFFGEGSRLTVL.